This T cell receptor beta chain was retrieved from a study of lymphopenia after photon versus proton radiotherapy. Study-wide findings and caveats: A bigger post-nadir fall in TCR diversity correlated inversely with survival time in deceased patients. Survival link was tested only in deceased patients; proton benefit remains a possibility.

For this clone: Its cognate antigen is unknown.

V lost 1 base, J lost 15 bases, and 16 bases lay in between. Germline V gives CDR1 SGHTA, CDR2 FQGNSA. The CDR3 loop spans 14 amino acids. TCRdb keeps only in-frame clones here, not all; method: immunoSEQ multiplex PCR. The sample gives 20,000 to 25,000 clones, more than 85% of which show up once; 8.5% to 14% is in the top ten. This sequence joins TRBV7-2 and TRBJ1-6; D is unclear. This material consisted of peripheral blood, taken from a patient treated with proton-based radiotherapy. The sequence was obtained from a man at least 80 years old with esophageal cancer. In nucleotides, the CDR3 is TGTGCCAGCAGCTTAGTGGCAAGAGCTGCGGGCCTCCACTTT. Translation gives CASSLVARAAGLHF.